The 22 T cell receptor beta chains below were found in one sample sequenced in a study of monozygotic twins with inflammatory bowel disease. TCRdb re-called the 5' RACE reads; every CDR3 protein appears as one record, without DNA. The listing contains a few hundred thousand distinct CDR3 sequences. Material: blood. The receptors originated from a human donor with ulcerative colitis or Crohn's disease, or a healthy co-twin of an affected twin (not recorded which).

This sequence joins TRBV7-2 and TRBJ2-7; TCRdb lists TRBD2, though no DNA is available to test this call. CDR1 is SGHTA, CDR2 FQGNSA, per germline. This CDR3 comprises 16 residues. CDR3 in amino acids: CASRGRGTASSYEQYF.

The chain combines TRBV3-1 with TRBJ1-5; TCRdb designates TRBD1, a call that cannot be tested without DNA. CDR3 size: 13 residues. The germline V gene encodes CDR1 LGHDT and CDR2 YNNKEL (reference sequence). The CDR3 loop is CASSQGGPQPQHF.

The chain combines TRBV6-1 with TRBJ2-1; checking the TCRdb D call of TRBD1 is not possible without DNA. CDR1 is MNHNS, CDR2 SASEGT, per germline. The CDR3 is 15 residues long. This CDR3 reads CASSGQKIQGNEQFF.

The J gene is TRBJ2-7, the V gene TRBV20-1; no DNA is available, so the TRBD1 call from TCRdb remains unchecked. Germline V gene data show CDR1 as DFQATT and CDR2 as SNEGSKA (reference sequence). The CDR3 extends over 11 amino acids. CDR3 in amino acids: CSATYGATGYF.

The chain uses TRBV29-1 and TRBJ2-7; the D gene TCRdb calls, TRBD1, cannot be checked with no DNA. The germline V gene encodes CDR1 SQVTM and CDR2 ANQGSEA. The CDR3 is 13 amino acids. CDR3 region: CSVELGQTYEQYF.

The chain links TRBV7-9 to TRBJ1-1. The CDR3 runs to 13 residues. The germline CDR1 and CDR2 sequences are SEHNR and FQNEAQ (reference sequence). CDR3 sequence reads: CASSLPINTEAFF.

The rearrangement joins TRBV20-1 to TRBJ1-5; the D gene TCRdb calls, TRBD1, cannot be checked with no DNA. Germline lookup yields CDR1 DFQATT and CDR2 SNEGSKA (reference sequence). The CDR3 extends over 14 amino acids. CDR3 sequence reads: CSARLGQAHQPQHF.

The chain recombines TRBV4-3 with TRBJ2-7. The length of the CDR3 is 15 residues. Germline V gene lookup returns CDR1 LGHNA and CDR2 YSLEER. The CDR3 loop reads CASSQRNSGVYEQYF.

Here the CDR3 reads CASSSSGRVSGEQFF. The rearrangement uses TRBV6-2 or TRBV6-3 and TRBJ2-1; checking the TCRdb D call of TRBD2 is not possible without DNA. This CDR3 comprises 15 residues. The germline gives CDR1 MNHEY, CDR2 SVGEGT.

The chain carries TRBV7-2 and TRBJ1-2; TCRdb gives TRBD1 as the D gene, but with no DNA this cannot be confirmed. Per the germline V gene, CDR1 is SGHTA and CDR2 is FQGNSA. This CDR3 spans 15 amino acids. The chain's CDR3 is CASSPQTGSSYGYTF.

CDR3: CASSLDGKNYNEQFF. The genes are TRBV5-1 and TRBJ2-1. Germline values: CDR1 SGHRS, CDR2 YFSETQ. The CDR3 loop spans 15 amino acids.

The chain's CDR3 is CASSLGQLYSPLHF. This chain uses TRBV7-2 with TRBJ1-6; the TCRdb D gene call, TRBD1, has no DNA to confirm it. CDR1 is SGHTA and CDR2 is FQGNSA in the germline V gene. The CDR3 loop spans 14 amino acids. The complete variable domain, with remaining parts taken from reference TRBV7-2 and TRBJ1-6, reads GAGVSQSPSNKVTEKGKDVELRCDPISGHTALYWYRQSLGQGLEFLIYFQGNSAPDKSGLPSDRFSAERTGGSVSTLTIQRTQQEDSAVYLCASSLGQLYSPLHFGNGTRLTVT.

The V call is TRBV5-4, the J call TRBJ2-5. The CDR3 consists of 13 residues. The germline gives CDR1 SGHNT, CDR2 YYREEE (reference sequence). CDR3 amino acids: CASSLPGIETQYF.

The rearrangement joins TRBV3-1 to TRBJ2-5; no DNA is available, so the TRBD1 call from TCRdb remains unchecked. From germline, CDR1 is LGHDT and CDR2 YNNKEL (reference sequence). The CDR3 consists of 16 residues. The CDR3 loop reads CASSQGGHHKQETQYF.

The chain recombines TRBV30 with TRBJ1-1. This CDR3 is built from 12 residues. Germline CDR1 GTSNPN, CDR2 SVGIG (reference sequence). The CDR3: CAWSVGYTEAFF.

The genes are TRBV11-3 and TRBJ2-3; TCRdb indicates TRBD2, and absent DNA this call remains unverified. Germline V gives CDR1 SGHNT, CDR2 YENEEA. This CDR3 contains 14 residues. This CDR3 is CASSWRGGTDTQYF. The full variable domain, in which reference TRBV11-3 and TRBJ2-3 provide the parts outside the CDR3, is EAGVVQSPRYKIIEKKQPVAFWCNPISGHNTLYWYLQNLGQGPELLIRYENEEAVDDSQLPKDRFSAERLKGVDSTLKIQPAELGDSAVYLCASSWRGGTDTQYFGPGTRLTVL.

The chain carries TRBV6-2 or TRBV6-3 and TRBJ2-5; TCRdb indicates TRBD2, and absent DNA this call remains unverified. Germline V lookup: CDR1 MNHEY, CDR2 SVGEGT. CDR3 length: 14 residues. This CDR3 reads CASSYSQLPETQYF.

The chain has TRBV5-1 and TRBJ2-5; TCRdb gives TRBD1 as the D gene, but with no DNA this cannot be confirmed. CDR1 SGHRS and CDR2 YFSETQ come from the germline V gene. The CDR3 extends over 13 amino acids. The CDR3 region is CASRETAQETQYF.

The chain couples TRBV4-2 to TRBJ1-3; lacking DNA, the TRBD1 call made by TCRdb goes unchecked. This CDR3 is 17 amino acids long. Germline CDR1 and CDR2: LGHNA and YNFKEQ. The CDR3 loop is CASSQATQRGSGNTIYF.

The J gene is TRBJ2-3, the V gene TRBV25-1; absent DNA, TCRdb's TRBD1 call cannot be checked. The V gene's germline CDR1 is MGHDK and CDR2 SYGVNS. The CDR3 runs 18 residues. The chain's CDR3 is CASSPRGGDRGFGNTQYF.

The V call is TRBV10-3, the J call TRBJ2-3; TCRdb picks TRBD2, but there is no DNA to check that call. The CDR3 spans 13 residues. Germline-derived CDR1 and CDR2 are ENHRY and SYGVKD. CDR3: CATLPDATDTQYF.

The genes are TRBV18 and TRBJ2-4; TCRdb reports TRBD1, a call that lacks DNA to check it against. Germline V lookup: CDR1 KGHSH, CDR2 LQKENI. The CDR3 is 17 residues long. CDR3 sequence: CASSPLGAGDDRDIQYF.